There are many counts of the clone carrying this T cell receptor (beta chain). This entry is derived from a study of Graves' ophthalmopathy and Graves' hyperthyroidism. TCR beta CDR3 amplification used RNA transcripts. First-round RT-PCR employed HTBI primers, with a second-round multiplex PCR after it. A single record per CDR3 protein comes from TCRdb applying MiXCR to the multiplex PCR reads. Of around 1,200,000 distinct CDR3 sequences in the sample, around a third were seen once. This CDR3 contains 15 residues. Germline V gene lookup returns CDR1 SGHDN and CDR2 FVKESK. Trimming took off 3 bases at V and 8 bases at J, with 16 bases between the two ends.

V is TRBV14 and J is TRBJ1-4; perhaps TRBD1 as D (5 bases). The TCR comes from an adult man with Graves' hyperthyroidism. The sequenced sample consisted of peripheral blood or thyroid tissue (not recorded which). The CDR3 sequence: CASSQGPAMGEKLFF. CDR3 coding DNA: TGTGCCAGCAGCCAGGGACCGGCCATGGGGGAAAAACTGTTTTTT.